These 9 T cell receptor beta chains originate from one sample sequenced in a study of blood T cell repertoires in COVID-19. Produced via immunoSEQ multiplex PCR; TCRdb's table is partial and in-frame only. The sample contains 220,000 or so clones, more than 75% of which appear only once. Material: peripheral blood. These receptors were collected from a woman aged 80 or older with COVID-19, enrolled during active disease.

J is TRBJ1-2 and V is TRBV7-9; D may be TRBD1 (5 bases). The CDR3 totals 14 residues. Deletions cut 2 bases from V and 4 bases from J, with 11 bases between. Germline assignment: CDR1 SEHNR and CDR2 FQNEAQ (reference sequence). As DNA, the CDR3 is TGTGCCAGCAGCTTAAGCCAGGGTAGCTATGGCTACACCTTC. Translated, it gives CASSLSQGSYGYTF.

CDR3 in amino acids: CAWIPGTGKDYGYTF. The CDR3 bases are TGTGCCTGGATCCCCGGGACAGGGAAGGACTATGGCTACACCTTC. This sequence joins TRBV30 and TRBJ1-2, with 9 bases fitting TRBD1. The CDR3 sequence is 15 residues long. V dropped 4 bases and J dropped 3; count of bases not matched to a gene: 9. Germline V CDR1 and CDR2: GTSNPN, SVGIG (reference sequence).

This chain uses TRBV27 with TRBJ2-6, with D perhaps TRBD2 (5 bases). This CDR3 has 16 amino acids. Looked up from germline, CDR1 is MNHEY and CDR2 is SMNVEV (reference sequence). Trimming cost V 6 bases and J 2 bases, with 14 bases left between them. The CDR3, as DNA: TGTGCCAGCAGGGGCGAGGGCTATCCTGGGGCCAACGTCCTGACTTTC. Translation gives CASRGEGYPGANVLTF.

The V call is TRBV14, the J call TRBJ1-1; D gene uncertain. V was pared by 1 base and J by 4 bases, with 7 bases between. Germline assignment: CDR1 SGHDN and CDR2 FVKESK. This CDR3 has 13 amino acids. The CDR3 coding sequence is TGTGCCAGCAGCCAAGCACTTATCACTGAAGCTTTCTTT. The encoded protein is CASSQALITEAFF.

The J gene is TRBJ1-1, the V gene TRBV5-4; D unresolved. Germline-derived CDR1 and CDR2 are SGHNT and YYREEE (reference sequence). Trimming cost V 0 bases and J 2 bases, with 8 bases left between them. This CDR3 region has 14 residues. CDR3 protein: CASSLVGFNTEAFF. CDR3 DNA: TGTGCCAGCAGCTTGGTGGGCTTTAACACTGAAGCTTTCTTT.

The gene calls are TRBV3-1 (or the pseudogene TRBV3-2) and TRBJ2-7, with D maybe TRBD2 (5 bases). This CDR3 has 12 residues. The germline CDR1 and CDR2 sequences are LGHDT and YNNKEL (reference sequence). With 6 bases removed from V and 12 bases from J, the gap between germline ends came to 18 bases. The CDR3 is CASSPGKPTLYF. CDR3 bases: TGTGCCAGCAGTCCGGGGAAGCCCACGTTGTACTTC.

The chain has TRBV18 and TRBJ2-7; D is perhaps TRBD1 (5 bases). The CDR3 covers 14 residues. V shed 3 bases and J shed 6 bases, with 15 bases lying between them. The V gene's germline CDR1 is KGHSH and CDR2 LQKENI. The CDR3 sequence is CASSPDVSRGEQYF. CDR3 coding DNA: TGTGCCAGCTCACCGGATGTTTCTAGGGGCGAGCAGTACTTC.

This chain joins TRBV29-1 and TRBJ1-2, with D possibly TRBD1 on 5 matching bases. The germline V gene encodes CDR1 SQVTM and CDR2 ANQGSEA. The CDR3 spans 13 residues. V lost 3 bases and J 3 bases, leaving 11 bases between the germline ends. CDR3 sequence (DNA): TGCAGCGTTGAGGTCAGGGCGGACTATGGCTACACCTTC. This gives the protein CSVEVRADYGYTF.

V and J are TRBV5-4 and TRBJ1-5; unclear D gene. Per germline, CDR1 SGHNT and CDR2 YYREEE (reference sequence). This CDR3 has 14 amino acids. V gave up 1 base and J gave up 5 bases, with 10 bases separating them. This chain's CDR3 is CASSLKPGDQPQHF. The CDR3 nucleotides are TGTGCCAGCAGCTTGAAACCGGGAGATCAGCCCCAGCATTTT.